A selection of T cell receptor beta chains follows, all from one sample in a study of vaccination and CD4 T cells after COVID-19. Their recognized antigens are unknown. TCRdb analysed the PCR reads with MiXCR anew, one entry per CDR3 protein. The sample holds roughly 9,900 distinct CDR3 sequences; about half are singletons and the top ten take approximately 39%. The sample taken for sequencing was CD4+ T cells from blood, cultured in vitro. The receptors here all came from a human donor who had recovered from COVID-19. CDR3s include the opening cysteine and the closing phenylalanine or tryptophan. A D gene is named only where the DNA matches it firmly. A clone size is listed for some rows: how often the clone was seen (once, few, many), or a class if it is expanded.

d_call: TRBD1
clone_size: -
j_call: TRBJ2-1
v_call: TRBV11-3
cdr3_nt: TGTGCCAGCAGGCACAGGGGGCGCAAGGTTGAGCAGTTCTTC
cdr3_aa: CASRHRGRKVEQFF

d_call: TRBD1
clone_size: few
j_call: TRBJ1-2
v_call: TRBV15
cdr3_nt: TGTGCCACCAGCAGTGCCCGAGCGACAGGGAACTACGTTGGCTACACCTTC
cdr3_aa: CATSSARATGNYVGYTF

d_call: TRBD1
clone_size: -
j_call: TRBJ1-2
v_call: TRBV2
cdr3_nt: TGTGCCAGCATTCCTTTGACAGGGGGCTATGGCTACACCTTC
cdr3_aa: CASIPLTGGYGYTF

d_call: -
clone_size: few
j_call: TRBJ1-5
v_call: TRBV12-3/TRBV12-4
cdr3_nt: TGTGCCAGCACCTCCTCTACAGGAAGAGTTAGTGGGCAGCCCCAGCATTTT
cdr3_aa: CASTSSTGRVSGQPQHF

d_call: -
clone_size: few
j_call: TRBJ1-6
v_call: TRBV30
cdr3_nt: TGTGCCTGGAGTGTTTGGGATCCCCTCGGGAGGGATTCACCCCTCCACTTT
cdr3_aa: CAWSVWDPLGRDSPLHF

d_call: -
clone_size: -
j_call: TRBJ1-1
v_call: TRBV20-1
cdr3_nt: TGCAGTGCCCGTTTCGAGGGGGGAGGAACTGAAGCTTTCTTT
cdr3_aa: CSARFEGGGTEAFF

d_call: -
clone_size: -
j_call: TRBJ2-7
v_call: TRBV7-2
cdr3_nt: TGTGCCAGCAGCCCTAGGACAGTCACCTACGAGCAGTACTTC
cdr3_aa: CASSPRTVTYEQYF

d_call: -
clone_size: -
j_call: TRBJ2-7
v_call: TRBV6-1
cdr3_nt: TGTGCCAGCAACGTTTCGACCGCCAGCTCCTACGAGCAGTACTTC
cdr3_aa: CASNVSTASSYEQYF

d_call: TRBD1
clone_size: few
j_call: TRBJ2-7
v_call: TRBV7-2
cdr3_nt: TGTGCCAGCAGCACGACAGGGGGGTACGAGCAGTACTTC
cdr3_aa: CASSTTGGYEQYF

d_call: -
clone_size: few
j_call: TRBJ2-7
v_call: TRBV11-2
cdr3_nt: TGTGCCAGCAGCCGCTCCTACGAGCAGTACTTC
cdr3_aa: CASSRSYEQYF

d_call: -
clone_size: -
j_call: TRBJ2-5
v_call: TRBV15
cdr3_nt: TGTGCCACCAGCAGAGGCGGAGGCGAGACCCAGTACTTC
cdr3_aa: CATSRGGGETQYF